The entry below describes one T cell receptor beta chain. Its matching antigen is unknown. CDR1 LNHDA and CDR2 SQIVND come from the germline V gene (reference sequence). This CDR3 region has 13 residues. V lost 5 bases, J lost 6 bases, and 7 bases stayed unmatched. Use of 60 Vbeta and 13 Jbeta primers characterized the PCR. Profiling relied on immunoSEQ multiplex PCR, and the TCRdb table lists in-frame clones only, not all of them. This table has 150,000 to 200,000 clones, roughly 78% appearing once. This sample is part of a study of cytomegalovirus exposure and HLA in healthy donors. Study-wide results and limits: Altogether, 150 or so TCR beta chains were recorded as cytomegalovirus-associated. TCR beta chains associated with HLA were, in a later analysis, more clonally expanded than equally common others. CMV serostatus alone was available as immune exposure information.

The chain joins TRBV19 to TRBJ2-7; TRBD2 matches 7 bases. The receptor comes from a man aged 40-49 years in good health and CMV-seropositive. Sequencing used PBMCs. DNA of the CDR3: TGTGCCAGTAGTCCTCGGACTAGGTTCGAGCAGTACTTC. Translated, it gives CASSPRTRFEQYF.